The 6 T cell receptor beta chains given below trace back to one sample, sequenced in a study of blood T cell repertoires in COVID-19. Produced via immunoSEQ multiplex PCR; TCRdb's table is partial and in-frame only. The sample shows 250,000 to 300,000 clones, roughly 83% of them seen only once. The sequenced sample was peripheral blood. The receptor source for this set is a man in his sixties who had recovered from COVID-19.

The chain joins TRBV28 to TRBJ1-1; no clear D. CDR1 and CDR2 (germline): MDHEN, SYDVKM. Trimming took off 6 bases at V and 1 base at J, with 9 bases between the two ends. The CDR3 extends over 13 amino acids. The CDR3 reads CASRKRENTEAFF. Written as DNA, the CDR3 is TGTGCCAGCAGAAAAAGAGAGAACACTGAAGCTTTCTTT.

This clone was observed once. The chain is built from TRBV7-2 and TRBJ1-1, with 8 nucleotides matching TRBD1. V dropped 6 bases and J dropped 4; count of bases not matched to a gene: 4. The CDR3 is made up of 13 amino acids. Germline V lookup: CDR1 SGHTA, CDR2 FQGNSA. This chain's CDR3 is CASRTGQGTEAFF. The CDR3 DNA sequence: TGTGCCAGCAGAACCGGACAGGGCACTGAAGCTTTCTTT.

CDR3 protein: CASSLVAGSSKNIQYF. For the CDR3, the DNA is TGTGCCAGCAGCTTAGTAGCGGGATCTAGCAAAAACATTCAGTACTTC. The V gene is TRBV7-2, the J gene TRBJ2-4; 8 bases line up with TRBD2. V was clipped by 1 base and J by 3 bases; unmatched bases: 5. Germline CDR1 reads SGHTA; CDR2 reads FQGNSA. The CDR3 extends over 16 amino acids. The full variable domain, in which reference TRBV7-2 and TRBJ2-4 provide the parts outside the CDR3, is GAGVSQSPSNKVTEKGKDVELRCDPISGHTALYWYRQSLGQGLEFLIYFQGNSAPDKSGLPSDRFSAERTGGSVSTLTIQRTQQEDSAVYLCASSLVAGSSKNIQYFGAGTRLSVL.

The V and J genes are TRBV5-5 and TRBJ2-2; D possibly corresponds to TRBD1 (6 bases). This CDR3 region has 16 residues. CDR1 SGHKS and CDR2 YYEKEE come from the germline V gene (reference sequence). The ends were cut back, 4 bases at V and 1 base at J, with 14 bases in the middle. CDR3 in DNA: TGTGCCAGCAGCGCAGCCGGGACACAGAACACCGGGGAGCTGTTTTTT. Protein: CASSAAGTQNTGELFF. The complete variable domain, with remaining parts taken from reference TRBV5-5 and TRBJ2-2, reads DAGVTQSPTHLIKTRGQQVTLRCSPISGHKSVSWYQQVLGQGPQFIFQYYEKEERGRGNFPDRFSARQFPNYSSELNVNALLLGDSALYLCASSAAGTQNTGELFFGEGSRLTVL.

The V call is TRBV11-2, the J call TRBJ2-7, with TRBD2 matching 7 bases. Germline V gives CDR1 SGHAT, CDR2 FQNNGV. The CDR3 sequence is 14 residues long. V shed 5 bases and J 2 bases; nucleotides not matched to a gene: 6. The CDR3: CASSPGTTTYEQYF. DNA of the CDR3: TGTGCCAGCAGCCCTGGGACTACCACCTACGAGCAGTACTTC.

This clone was counted between two and nine times. The J gene is TRBJ2-3, the V gene TRBV2, with 8 nucleotides matching TRBD1. Looked up from germline, CDR1 is SNHLY and CDR2 is FYNNEI. This CDR3 is 15 amino acids long. The V gene end was trimmed by 5 bases and the J gene end by 2 bases; junction bases not matched to a gene: 6. The CDR3 loop reads CASSQGTGVTDTQYF. The CDR3, as DNA: TGTGCCAGCAGTCAGGGGACAGGAGTCACAGATACGCAGTATTTT.